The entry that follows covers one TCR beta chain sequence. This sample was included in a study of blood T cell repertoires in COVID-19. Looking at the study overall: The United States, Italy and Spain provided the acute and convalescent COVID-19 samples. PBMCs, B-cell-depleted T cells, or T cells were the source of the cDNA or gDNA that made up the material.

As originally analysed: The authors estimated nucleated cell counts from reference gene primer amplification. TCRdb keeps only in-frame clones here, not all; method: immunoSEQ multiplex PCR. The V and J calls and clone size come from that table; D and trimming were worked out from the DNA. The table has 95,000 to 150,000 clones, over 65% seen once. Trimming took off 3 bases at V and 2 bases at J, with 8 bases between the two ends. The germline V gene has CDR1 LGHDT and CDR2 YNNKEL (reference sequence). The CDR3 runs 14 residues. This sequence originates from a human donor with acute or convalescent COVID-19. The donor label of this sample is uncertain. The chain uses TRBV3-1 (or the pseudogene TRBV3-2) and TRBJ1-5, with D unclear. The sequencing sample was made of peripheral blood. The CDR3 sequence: CASSQAQGNQPQHF. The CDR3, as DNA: TGTGCCAGCAGCCAGGCGCAGGGCAATCAGCCCCAGCATTTT.